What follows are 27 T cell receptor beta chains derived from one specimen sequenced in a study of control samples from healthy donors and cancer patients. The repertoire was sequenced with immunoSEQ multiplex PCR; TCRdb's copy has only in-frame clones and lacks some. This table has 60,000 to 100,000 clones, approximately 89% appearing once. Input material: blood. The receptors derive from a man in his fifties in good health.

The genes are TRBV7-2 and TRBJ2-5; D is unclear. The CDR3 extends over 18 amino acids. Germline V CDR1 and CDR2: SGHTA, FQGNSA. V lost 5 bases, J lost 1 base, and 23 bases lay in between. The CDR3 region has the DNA TGTGCCAGCAGCCCCCGTAGTGTAAACAGCTGGATCCAAGAGACCCAGTACTTC. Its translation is CASSPRSVNSWIQETQYF.

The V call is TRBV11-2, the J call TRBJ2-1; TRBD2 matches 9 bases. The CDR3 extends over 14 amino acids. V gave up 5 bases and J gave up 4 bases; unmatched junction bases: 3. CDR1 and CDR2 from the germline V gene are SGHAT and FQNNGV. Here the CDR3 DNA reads TGTGCCAGCAGCAGTCTAGCGGGGTACAATGAGCAGTTCTTC. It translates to CASSSLAGYNEQFF.

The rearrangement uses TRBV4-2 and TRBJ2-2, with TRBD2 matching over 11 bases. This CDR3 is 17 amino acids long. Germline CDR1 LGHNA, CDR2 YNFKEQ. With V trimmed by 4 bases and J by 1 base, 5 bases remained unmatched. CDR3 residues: CASSPHSGGVNTGELFF. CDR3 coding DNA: TGTGCCAGCAGCCCCCATAGCGGGGGGGTGAACACCGGGGAGCTGTTTTTT.

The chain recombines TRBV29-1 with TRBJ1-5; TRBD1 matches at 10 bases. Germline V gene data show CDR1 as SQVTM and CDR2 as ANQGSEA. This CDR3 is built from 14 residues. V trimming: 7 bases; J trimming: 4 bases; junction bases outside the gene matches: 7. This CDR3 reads CSALTGGENQPQHF. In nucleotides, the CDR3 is TGCAGCGCCCTGACAGGGGGCGAAAATCAGCCCCAGCATTTT.

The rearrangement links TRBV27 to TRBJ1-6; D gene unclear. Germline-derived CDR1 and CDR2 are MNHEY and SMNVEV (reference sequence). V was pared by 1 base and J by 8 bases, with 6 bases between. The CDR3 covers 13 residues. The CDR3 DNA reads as TGTGCCAGCAGTTTATACGTAGATTCACCCCTCCACTTT. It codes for CASSLYVDSPLHF.

In DNA, the CDR3 is TGTGCCTGCACAGGGGGCGGGGATGAGCAGTTCTTC. Its protein is CACTGGGDEQFF. The V call is TRBV30, the J call TRBJ2-1, with 9 bases lining up with TRBD1. Germline V gene lookup returns CDR1 GTSNPN and CDR2 SVGIG (reference sequence). This CDR3 comprises 12 residues. V gave up 6 bases and J gave up 8 bases; unmatched junction bases: 5. Looking up the rest from reference TRBV30 and TRBJ2-1 gives the full variable domain: SQTIHQWPATLVQPVGSPLSLECTVEGTSNPNLYWYRQAAGRGLQLLFYSVGIGQISSEVPQNLSASRPQDRQFILSSKKLLLSDSGFYLCACTGGGDEQFFGPGTRLTVL.

The CDR3 DNA reads as TGTGCCAGCAACCGGGAGGGGCAAGAGACCCAGTACTTC. It encodes CASNREGQETQYF. The rearrangement joins TRBV5-6 to TRBJ2-5; 8 bases line up with TRBD2. The germline gives CDR1 SGHDT, CDR2 YYEEEE. V shed 6 bases, J shed 2 bases, and the junction held 3 bases outside the gene matches. The CDR3 is 13 residues long.

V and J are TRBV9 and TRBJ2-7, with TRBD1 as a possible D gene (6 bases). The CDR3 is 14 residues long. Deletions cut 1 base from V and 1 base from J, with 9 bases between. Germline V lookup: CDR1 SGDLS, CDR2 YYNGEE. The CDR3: CASSVQGGSYEQYF. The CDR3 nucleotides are TGTGCCAGCAGCGTACAAGGGGGTTCCTACGAGCAGTACTTC.

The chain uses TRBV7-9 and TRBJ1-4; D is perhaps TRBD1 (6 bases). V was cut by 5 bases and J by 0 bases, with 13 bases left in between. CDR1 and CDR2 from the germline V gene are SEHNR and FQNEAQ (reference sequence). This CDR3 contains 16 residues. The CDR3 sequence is CASSPRQVSTNEKLFF. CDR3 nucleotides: TGTGCCAGCAGCCCAAGACAGGTCTCAACTAATGAAAAACTGTTTTTT.

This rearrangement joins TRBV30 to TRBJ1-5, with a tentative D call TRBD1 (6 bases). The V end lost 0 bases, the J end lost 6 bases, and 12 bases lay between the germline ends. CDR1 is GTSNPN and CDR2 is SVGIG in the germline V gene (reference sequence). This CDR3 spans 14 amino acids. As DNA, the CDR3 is TGTGCCTGGAGTGTTAGGGCAGGGGTTCAGCCCCAGCATTTT. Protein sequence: CAWSVRAGVQPQHF.

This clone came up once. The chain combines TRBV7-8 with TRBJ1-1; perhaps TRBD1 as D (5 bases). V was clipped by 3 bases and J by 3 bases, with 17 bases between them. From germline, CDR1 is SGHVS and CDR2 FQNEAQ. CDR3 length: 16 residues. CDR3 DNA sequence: TGTGCCAGCAGCTTTACATTCGGGGCTTTGGACACTGAAGCTTTCTTT. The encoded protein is CASSFTFGALDTEAFF.

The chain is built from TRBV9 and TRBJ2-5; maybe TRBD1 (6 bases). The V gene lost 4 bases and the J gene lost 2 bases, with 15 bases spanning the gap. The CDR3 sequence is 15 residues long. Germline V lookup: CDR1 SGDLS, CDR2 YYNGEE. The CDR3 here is CASSTLDSRQETQYF. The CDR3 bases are TGTGCCAGCAGCACCCTGGACAGCAGACAAGAGACCCAGTACTTC.

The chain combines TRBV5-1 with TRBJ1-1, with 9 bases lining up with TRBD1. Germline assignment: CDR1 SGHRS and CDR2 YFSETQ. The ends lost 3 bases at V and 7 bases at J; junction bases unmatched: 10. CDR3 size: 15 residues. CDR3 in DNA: TGCGCCAGCAGCTCAACAGGGGGCGGAGGAGGTGAAGCTTTCTTT. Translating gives CASSSTGGGGGEAFF. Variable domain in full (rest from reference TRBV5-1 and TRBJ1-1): KAGVTQTPRYLIKTRGQQVTLSCSPISGHRSVSWYQQTPGQGLQFLFEYFSETQRNKGNFPGRFSGRQFSNSRSEMNVSTLELGDSALYLCASSSTGGGGGEAFFGQGTRLTVV.

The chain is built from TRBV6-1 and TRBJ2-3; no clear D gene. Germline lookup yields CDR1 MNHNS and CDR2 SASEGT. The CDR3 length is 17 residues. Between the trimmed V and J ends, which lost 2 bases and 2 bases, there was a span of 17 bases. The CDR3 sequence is CASSETLPRGFTDTQYF. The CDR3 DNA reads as TGTGCCAGCAGTGAAACCCTCCCTAGAGGATTCACAGATACGCAGTATTTT.

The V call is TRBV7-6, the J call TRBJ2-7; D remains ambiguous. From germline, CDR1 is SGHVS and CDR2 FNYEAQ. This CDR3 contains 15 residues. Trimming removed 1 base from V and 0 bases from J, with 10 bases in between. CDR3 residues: CASSLDLHASYEQYF. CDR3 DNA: TGTGCCAGCAGCTTAGACCTCCATGCCTCCTACGAGCAGTACTTC.

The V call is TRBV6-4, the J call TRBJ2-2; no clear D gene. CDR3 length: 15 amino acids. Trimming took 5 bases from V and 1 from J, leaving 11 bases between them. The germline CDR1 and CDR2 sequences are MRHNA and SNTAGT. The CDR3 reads CASSRLPLNTGELFF. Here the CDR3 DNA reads TGTGCCAGCAGTCGACTGCCATTGAACACCGGGGAGCTGTTTTTT.

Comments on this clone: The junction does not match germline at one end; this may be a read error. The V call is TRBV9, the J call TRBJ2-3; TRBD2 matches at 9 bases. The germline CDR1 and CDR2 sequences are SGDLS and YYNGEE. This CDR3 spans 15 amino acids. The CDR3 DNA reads TGTGCCAGCAGCGAGGGACTAGCCGGCACAGATGCGCAGTATTTT. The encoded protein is CASSEGLAGTDAQYF.

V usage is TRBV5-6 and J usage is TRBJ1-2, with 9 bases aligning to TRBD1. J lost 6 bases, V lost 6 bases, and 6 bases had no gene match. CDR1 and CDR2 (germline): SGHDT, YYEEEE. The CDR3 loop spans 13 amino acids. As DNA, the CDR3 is TGTGCCAGCACCCTACAGGGGGCTAATGGCTACACCTTC. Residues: CASTLQGANGYTF.

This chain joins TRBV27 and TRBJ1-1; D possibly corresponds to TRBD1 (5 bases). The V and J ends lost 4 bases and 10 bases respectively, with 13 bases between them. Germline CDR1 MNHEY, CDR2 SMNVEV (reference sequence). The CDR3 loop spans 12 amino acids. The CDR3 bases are TGTGCCAGCAGTTCGGACAATCGGAGAGCTTTCTTT. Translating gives CASSSDNRRAFF.

DNA of the CDR3: TGTGCCAGCAGCCAGCTCGACAGCGCAACTAATGAAAAACTGTTTTTT. Protein product: CASSQLDSATNEKLFF. This chain links TRBV14 with TRBJ1-4; D is possibly TRBD1 (5 bases). This CDR3 is 16 amino acids long. CDR1 is SGHDN, CDR2 FVKESK, per germline. V gave up 3 bases and J gave up 0 bases, with 11 bases separating them.

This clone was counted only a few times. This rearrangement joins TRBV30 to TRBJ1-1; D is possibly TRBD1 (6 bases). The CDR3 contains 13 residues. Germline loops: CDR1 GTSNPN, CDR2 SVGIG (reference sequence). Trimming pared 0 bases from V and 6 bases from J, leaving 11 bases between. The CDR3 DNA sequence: TGTGCCTGGAGTGTAAACAGGGACCCTGAAGCTTTCTTT. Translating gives CAWSVNRDPEAFF.

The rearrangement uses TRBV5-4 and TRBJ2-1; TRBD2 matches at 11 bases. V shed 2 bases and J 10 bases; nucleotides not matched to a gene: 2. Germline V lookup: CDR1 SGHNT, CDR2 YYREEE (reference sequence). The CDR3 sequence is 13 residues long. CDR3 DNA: TGTGCCAGCAGCTTCTCTAGCGGGGGGGAGCAGTTCTTC. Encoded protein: CASSFSSGGEQFF.

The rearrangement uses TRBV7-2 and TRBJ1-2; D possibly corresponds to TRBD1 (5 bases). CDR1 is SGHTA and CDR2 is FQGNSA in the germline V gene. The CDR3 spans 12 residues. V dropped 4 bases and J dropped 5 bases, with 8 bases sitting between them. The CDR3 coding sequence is TGTGCCAGCAGCTCCCAGGGTTATGGCTACACCTTC. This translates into CASSSQGYGYTF.

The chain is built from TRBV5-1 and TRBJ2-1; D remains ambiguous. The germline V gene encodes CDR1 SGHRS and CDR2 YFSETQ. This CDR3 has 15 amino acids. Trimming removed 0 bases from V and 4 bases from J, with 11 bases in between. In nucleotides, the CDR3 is TGCGCCAGCAGCTTGGACCTATCCCCATACAATGAGCAGTTCTTC. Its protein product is CASSLDLSPYNEQFF. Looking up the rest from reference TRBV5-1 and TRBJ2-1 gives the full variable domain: KAGVTQTPRYLIKTRGQQVTLSCSPISGHRSVSWYQQTPGQGLQFLFEYFSETQRNKGNFPGRFSGRQFSNSRSEMNVSTLELGDSALYLCASSLDLSPYNEQFFGPGTRLTVL.

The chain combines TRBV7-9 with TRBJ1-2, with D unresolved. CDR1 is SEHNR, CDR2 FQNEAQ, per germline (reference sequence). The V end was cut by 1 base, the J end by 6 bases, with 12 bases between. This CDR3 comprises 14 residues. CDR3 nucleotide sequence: TGTGCCAGCAGCTTAGTTTCGGGAATCGATGGCTACACCTTC. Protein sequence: CASSLVSGIDGYTF.

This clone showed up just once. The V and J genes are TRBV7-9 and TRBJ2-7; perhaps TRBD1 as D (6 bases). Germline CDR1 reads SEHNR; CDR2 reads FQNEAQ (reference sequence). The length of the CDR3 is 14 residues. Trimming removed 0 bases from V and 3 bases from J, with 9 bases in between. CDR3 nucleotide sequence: TGTGCCAGCAGCTTAGCTCGACAGGTCTACGAGCAGTACTTC. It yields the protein CASSLARQVYEQYF.

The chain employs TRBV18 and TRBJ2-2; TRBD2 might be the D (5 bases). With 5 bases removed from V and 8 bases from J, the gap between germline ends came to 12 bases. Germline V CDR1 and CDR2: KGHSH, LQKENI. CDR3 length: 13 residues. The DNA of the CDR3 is TGTGCCAGCTCATCGGACTTCCTGGGGGAGCTGTTTTTT. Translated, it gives CASSSDFLGELFF. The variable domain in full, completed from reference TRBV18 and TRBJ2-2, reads NAGVMQNPRHLVRRRGQEARLRCSPMKGHSHVYWYRQLPEEGLKFMVYLQKENIIDESGMPKERFSAEFPKEGPSILRIQQVVRGDSAAYFCASSSDFLGELFFGEGSRLTVL.